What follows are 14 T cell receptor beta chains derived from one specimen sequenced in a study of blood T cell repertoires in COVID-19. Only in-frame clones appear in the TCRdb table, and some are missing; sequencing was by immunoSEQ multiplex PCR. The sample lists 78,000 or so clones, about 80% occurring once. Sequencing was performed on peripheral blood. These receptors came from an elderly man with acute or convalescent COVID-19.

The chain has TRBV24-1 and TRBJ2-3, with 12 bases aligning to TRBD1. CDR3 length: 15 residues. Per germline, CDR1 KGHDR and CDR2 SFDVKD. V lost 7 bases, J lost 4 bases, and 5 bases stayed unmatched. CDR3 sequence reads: CATSPGQGAPDTQYF. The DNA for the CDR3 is TGTGCCACCAGCCCGGGACAGGGGGCTCCAGATACGCAGTATTTT.

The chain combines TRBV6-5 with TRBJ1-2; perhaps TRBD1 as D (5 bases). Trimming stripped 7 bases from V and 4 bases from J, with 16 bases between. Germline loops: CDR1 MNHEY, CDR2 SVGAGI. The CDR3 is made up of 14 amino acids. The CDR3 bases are TGTGCCAGCAAATTTCCCGGGGGGACCTATGGCTACACCTTC. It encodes CASKFPGGTYGYTF.

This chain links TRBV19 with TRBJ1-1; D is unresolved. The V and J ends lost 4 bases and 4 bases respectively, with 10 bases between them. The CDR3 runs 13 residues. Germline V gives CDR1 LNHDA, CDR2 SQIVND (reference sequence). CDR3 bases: TGTGCCAGTAGTACCCCTGCGGGCACTGAAGCTTTCTTT. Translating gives CASSTPAGTEAFF.

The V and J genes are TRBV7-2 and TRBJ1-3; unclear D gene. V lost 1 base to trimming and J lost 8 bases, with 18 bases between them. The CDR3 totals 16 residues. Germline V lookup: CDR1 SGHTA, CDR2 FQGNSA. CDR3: CASSLELSPPGHTIYF. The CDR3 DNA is TGTGCCAGCAGCTTAGAATTGTCGCCCCCCGGTCACACCATATATTTT.

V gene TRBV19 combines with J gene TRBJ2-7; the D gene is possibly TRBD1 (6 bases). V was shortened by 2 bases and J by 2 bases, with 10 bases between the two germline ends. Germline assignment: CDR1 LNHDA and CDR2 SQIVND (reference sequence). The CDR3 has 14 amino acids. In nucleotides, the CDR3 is TGTGCCAGTAGTATAATCGGACAGACCTACGAGCAGTACTTC. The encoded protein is CASSIIGQTYEQYF. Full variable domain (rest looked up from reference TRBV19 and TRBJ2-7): DGGITQSPKYLFRKEGQNVTLSCEQNLNHDAMYWYRQDPGQGLRLIYYSQIVNDFQKGDIAEGYSVSREKKESFPLTVTSAQKNPTAFYLCASSIIGQTYEQYFGPGTRLTVT.

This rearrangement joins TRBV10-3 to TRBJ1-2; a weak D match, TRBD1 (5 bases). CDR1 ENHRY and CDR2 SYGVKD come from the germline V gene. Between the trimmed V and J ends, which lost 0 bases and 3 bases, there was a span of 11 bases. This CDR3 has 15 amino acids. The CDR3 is CAISESTGGDYGYTF. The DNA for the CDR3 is TGTGCCATCAGTGAGTCGACCGGGGGGGACTATGGCTACACCTTC.

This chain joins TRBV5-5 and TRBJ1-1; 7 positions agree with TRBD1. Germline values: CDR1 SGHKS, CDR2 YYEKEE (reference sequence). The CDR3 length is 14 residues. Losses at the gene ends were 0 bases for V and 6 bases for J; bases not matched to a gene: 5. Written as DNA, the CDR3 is TGTGCCAGCAGCTTGGAACACAGGGGAGCTGAAGCTTTCTTT. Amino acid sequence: CASSLEHRGAEAFF.

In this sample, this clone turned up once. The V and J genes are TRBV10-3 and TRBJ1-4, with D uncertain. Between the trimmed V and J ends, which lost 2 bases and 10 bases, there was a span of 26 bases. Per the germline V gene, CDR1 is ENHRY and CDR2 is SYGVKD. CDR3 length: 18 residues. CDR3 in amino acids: CAISEPYFPDQKGGKLFF. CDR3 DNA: TGTGCCATCAGTGAGCCTTACTTCCCGGACCAAAAAGGAGGAAAACTGTTTTTT.

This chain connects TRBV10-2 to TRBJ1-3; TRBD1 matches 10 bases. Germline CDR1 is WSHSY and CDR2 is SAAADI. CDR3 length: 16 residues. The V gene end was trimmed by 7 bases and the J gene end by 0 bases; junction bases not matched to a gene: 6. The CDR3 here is CASNPTGGISGNTIYF. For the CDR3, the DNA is TGCGCCAGCAACCCGACAGGGGGCATCTCTGGAAACACCATATATTTT.

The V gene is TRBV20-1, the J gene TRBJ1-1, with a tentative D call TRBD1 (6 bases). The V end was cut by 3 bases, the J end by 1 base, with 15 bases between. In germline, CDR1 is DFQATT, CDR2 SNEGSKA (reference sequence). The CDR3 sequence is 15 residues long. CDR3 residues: CSASSGGPPNTEAFF. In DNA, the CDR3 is TGCAGTGCTAGTTCGGGGGGCCCGCCGAACACTGAAGCTTTCTTT.

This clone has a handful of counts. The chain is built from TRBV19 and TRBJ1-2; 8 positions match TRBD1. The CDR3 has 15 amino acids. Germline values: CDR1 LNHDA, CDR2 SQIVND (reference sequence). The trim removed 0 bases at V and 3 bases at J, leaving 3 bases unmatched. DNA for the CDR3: TGTGCCAGTAGTATAGACAGGGGGCCGTACTATGGCTACACCTTC. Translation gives CASSIDRGPYYGYTF.

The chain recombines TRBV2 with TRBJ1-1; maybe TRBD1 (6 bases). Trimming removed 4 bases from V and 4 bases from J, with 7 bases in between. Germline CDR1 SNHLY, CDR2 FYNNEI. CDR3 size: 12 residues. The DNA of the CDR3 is TGTGCCAGCAGTGGGACAGCCACTGAAGCTTTCTTT. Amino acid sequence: CASSGTATEAFF.

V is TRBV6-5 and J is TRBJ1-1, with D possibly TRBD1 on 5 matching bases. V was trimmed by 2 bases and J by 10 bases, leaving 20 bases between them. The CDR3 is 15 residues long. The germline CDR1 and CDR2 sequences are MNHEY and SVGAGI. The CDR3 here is CASSYPGGAQGGAFF. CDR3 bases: TGTGCCAGCAGTTACCCCGGCGGGGCCCAAGGTGGAGCTTTCTTT.

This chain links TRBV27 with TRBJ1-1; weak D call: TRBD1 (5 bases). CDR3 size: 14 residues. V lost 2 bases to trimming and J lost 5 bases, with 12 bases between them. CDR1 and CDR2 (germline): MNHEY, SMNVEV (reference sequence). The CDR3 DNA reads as TGTGCCAGCAGTTTAGCGCAGGGAGGAACTGAAGCTTTCTTT. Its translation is CASSLAQGGTEAFF.